This T cell receptor beta chain was sequenced for a study of cytomegalovirus exposure and HLA in healthy donors. Repertoires were generated with immunoSEQ multiplex PCR, while TCRdb's copy carries only in-frame clones and drops some. This table has tens of thousands of clones, just over 90% appearing once. Sequencing was performed on PBMCs. The TCR was taken from a woman aged 18 to 35 in good health and CMV-seronegative.

In DNA, the CDR3 is TGCGCCAGCAGCACAACCGGACTAGCGGGAGTGTCCTACGAGCAGTACTTC. Residues: CASSTTGLAGVSYEQYF. V is TRBV5-1 and J is TRBJ2-7; 13 nucleotides line up with TRBD2. The V gene's germline CDR1 is SGHRS and CDR2 YFSETQ. The V gene end was trimmed by 4 bases and the J gene end by 1 base; junction bases not matched to a gene: 8. This CDR3 region has 17 residues.